This TCR beta chain is drawn from a study of PD-1 blockade in classical Hodgkin lymphoma. Measured with immunoSEQ multiplex PCR; TCRdb has only the in-frame clones, and not every one. The sample includes over 50,000 clones, 70% to 90% of them seen just once. The CDR3 is 13 amino acids. Germline-derived CDR1 and CDR2 are ENHRY and SYGVKD. Trimming cost V 6 bases and J 2 bases, with 10 bases left between them. Whole-study findings and limits: It was reported that newly diagnosed patients had less baseline TCR diversity than healthy donors. The baseline diversity of complete responders showed similarity to that of newly diagnosed patients. Only CD4+ TCR diversity, not CD8+, had risen significantly by C4D1.

Specified time point: cycle 4 day 1 (C4D1), after five to seven weeks of nivolumab. Every single patient, without exception, relapsed after autologous stem cell transplantation, and brentuximab vedotin exposure varied. Concerning this clone itself: The antigen is not known.

This sample comprised peripheral blood mononuclear cells (PBMCs), obtained before the fourth cycle of nivolumab. The chain couples TRBV10-3 to TRBJ2-5; weak D call: TRBD1 (6 bases). The source is a human donor with classical Hodgkin lymphoma. CDR3 DNA sequence: TGTGCCATCAGGGTTCAGGGGCAAGAGACCCAGTACTTC. As protein: CAIRVQGQETQYF.